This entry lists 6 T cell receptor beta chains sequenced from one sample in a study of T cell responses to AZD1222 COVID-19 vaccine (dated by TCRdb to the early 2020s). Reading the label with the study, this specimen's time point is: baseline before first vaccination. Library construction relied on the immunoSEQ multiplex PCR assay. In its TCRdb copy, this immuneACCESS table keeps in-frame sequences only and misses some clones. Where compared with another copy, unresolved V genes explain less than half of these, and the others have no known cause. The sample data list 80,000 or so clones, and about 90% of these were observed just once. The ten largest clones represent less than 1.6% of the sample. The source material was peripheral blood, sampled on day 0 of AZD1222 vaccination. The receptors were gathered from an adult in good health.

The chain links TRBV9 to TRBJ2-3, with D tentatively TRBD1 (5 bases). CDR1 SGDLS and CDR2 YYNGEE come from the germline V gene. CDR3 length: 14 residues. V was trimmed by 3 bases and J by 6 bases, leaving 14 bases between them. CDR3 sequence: CASSAQGPWDTQYF. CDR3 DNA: TGTGCCAGCAGCGCGCAGGGCCCCTGGGATACGCAGTATTTT.

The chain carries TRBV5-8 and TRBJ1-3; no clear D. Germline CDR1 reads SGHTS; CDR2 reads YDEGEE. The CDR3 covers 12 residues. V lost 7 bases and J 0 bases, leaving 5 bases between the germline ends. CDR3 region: CASSNSGNTIYF. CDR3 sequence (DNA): TGTGCCAGCTCAAACTCTGGAAACACCATATATTTT.

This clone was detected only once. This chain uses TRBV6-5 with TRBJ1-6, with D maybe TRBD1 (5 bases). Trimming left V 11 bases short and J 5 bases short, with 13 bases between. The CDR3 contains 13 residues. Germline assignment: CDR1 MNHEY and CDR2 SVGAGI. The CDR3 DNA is TGTGCCGGAGCCGCGGGACATAATTCACCCCTCCACTTT. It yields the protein CAGAAGHNSPLHF.

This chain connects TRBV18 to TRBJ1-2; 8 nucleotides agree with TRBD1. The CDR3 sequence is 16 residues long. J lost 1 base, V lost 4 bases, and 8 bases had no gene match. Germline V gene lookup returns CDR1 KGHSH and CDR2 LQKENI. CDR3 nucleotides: TGTGCCAGCTCACAGCAGGGGGCAGGGAATAACTATGGCTACACCTTC. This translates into CASSQQGAGNNYGYTF.

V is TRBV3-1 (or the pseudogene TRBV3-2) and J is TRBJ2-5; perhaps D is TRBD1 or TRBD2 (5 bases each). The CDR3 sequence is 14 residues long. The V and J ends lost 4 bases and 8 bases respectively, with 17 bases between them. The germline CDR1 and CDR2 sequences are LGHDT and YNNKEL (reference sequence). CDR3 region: CASSLLSGRSTQYF. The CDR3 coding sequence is TGTGCCAGCAGCCTCCTCTCGGGACGGTCAACCCAGTACTTC.

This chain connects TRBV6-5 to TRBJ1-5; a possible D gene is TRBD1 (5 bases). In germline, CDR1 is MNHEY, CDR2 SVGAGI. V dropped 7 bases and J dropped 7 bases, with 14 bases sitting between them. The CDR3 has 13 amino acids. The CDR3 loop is CASTWDPKQPQHF. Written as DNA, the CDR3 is TGTGCCAGCACTTGGGACCCGAAACAGCCCCAGCATTTT.